This T cell receptor beta chain is from a study of shared clonotypes between healthy human individuals. Naive CD8 cells comprised CD45RO-negative, CCR7-positively selected cells, excluding terminally differentiated effector memory CD45RA+ cells. The method was immunoSEQ multiplex PCR; TCRdb's version includes in-frame clones alone and lacks a portion of them. There are around 640,000 clones in the sample; roughly 95% occur only once, and 0.11% lies in the top ten. Notes on the study in general: Deeper or shallower sequencing was expected to change how clonotypes are shared among donors. Naive subsets tended to show greater estimated richness than memory subsets. Among non-shared clonotypes, generation probabilities were lower than among those shared by all four donors. Only blood underwent sampling, and tissue repertoires likely differ.

A note on this clone: The antigen remains unidentified.

The receptor was derived from a woman in her 30s in good health. The sample taken for sequencing was naive CD8+ T cells sorted from blood.

CDR3 nucleotides: TGTGCCAGCAGCCCACAGGGACAGGGAGCTGGCTACACCTTC. This sequence encodes CASSPQGQGAGYTF. The chain carries TRBV21-1 and TRBJ1-2; the table's D call of TRBD1 was not tested on the DNA. TRBV21-1 has pseudogene status. The CDR3 is made up of 14 amino acids.